Included here is one T cell receptor (beta chain) sequence, with context. Libraries were prepared by immunoSEQ multiplex PCR; TCRdb keeps only in-frame clonotypes and omits some of them. The sample lists approximately 200,000 clones; less than 95% were seen once. The data belong to a study of blood T cell repertoires in COVID-19. Study-wide context: Researchers got acute and convalescent COVID-19 samples from the United States, Italy and Spain.

Patients in Seattle were enrolled during active infection, then followed longitudinally. Sample: peripheral blood. The origin of this receptor is a young man with COVID-19, enrolled during active disease.

The CDR3 loop reads CAWSVQGGLQPQHF. In DNA form, the CDR3 reads TGTGCCTGGAGTGTACAAGGGGGCCTTCAGCCCCAGCATTTT. The V and J genes are TRBV30 and TRBJ1-5, with 7 positions matching TRBD1. CDR3 length: 14 amino acids. The germline CDR1 and CDR2 sequences are GTSNPN and SVGIG (reference sequence). Trimming removed 0 bases from V and 6 bases from J; junction bases left unmatched: 5.